This record concerns one T cell receptor beta chain sequence. Its antigen is undetermined. At one end, the junction sequence differs from germline, possibly due to a read error. The CDR3 sequence is 14 residues long. The sample belongs to a study of post-analysis software for immune sequencing data. Study outcomes and limitations: Higher frequency in patients than in controls was seen for about five TRBV segments, with TRBV5-6, TRBV5-1 and TRBV20-1 among them. Controls showed significantly higher normalized Chao1 diversity than did multiple sclerosis patients.

TCR beta cDNA libraries had unique molecular identifiers. TCRdb reprocessed the PCR reads via MiXCR and lists one record per CDR3 protein. The sample has about 820,000 distinct CDR3 sequences, roughly 50% seen once. The receptor was derived from a girl aged 10 to 17 with multiple sclerosis. The rearrangement joins TRBV12-3 or TRBV12-4 to TRBJ2-5, with D possibly being TRBD2 (6 bases). The assigned J gene may be wrong: the sequence end matches TRBJ2-7 better. Sequencing was performed on blood. This CDR3 reads CAGSLGTAWYEQYF. The CDR3 DNA reads as TGTGCCGGCAGTCTAGGGACTGCCTGGTACGAGCAGTACTTC.